This T cell receptor (beta chain) was found in a study of T cells in tumors after PD-1 blockade. This CDR3 is built from 15 residues. Between the trimmed V and J ends, which lost 9 bases and 2 bases, there was a span of 14 bases. Germline V lookup: CDR1 LNHDA, CDR2 SQIVND (reference sequence). This clone was counted only a few times. TCRdb keeps only in-frame clones here, not all; method: immunoSEQ multiplex PCR. The sample shows 14,000 or so clones, around four fifths of them seen only once. This receptor was identified in a human donor with basal cell carcinoma. V gene TRBV19 combines with J gene TRBJ1-6, with no clear D. The material was PBMCs, obtained after anti-PD-1 treatment. The CDR3 sequence: CASRRADPYNSPLHF. The CDR3 nucleotides read TGTGCCAGCCGTAGGGCGGACCCCTATAATTCACCCCTCCACTTT.